This entry concerns a single TCR beta chain. The data originate from a study of spatial heterogeneity in lung cancer. TCRdb re-analysed the 5' RACE reads in MiXCR, keeping a single row per CDR3 protein. The table includes under 150,000 distinct CDR3 sequences, approximately 11% detected once. The V gene lost 5 bases and the J gene lost 7 bases, with 17 bases spanning the gap. Germline CDR1 SGHTA, CDR2 FQGNSA. CDR3 length: 14 amino acids. Time point meaning: blood at routine non-recurrence follow-up after resection. V gene TRBV7-2 combines with J gene TRBJ2-5; a weak D match, TRBD2 (6 bases). The sequence derives from a female donor with early-stage non-small cell lung cancer. Sequencing used PBMCs, obtained at follow-up. DNA of the CDR3: TGTGCCAGCAGCCGGGACTCTGGGAGATGGACCCAGTACTTC. It specifies CASSRDSGRWTQYF.